This TCR beta chain was documented in a study of T cells in Graves' hyperthyroidism and ophthalmopathy. The trim removed 8 bases at V and 6 bases at J, leaving 10 bases unmatched. The CDR3 contains 13 residues. Germline lookup yields CDR1 DFQATT and CDR2 SNEGSKA (reference sequence). Template material for amplifying TCR beta CDR3 regions consisted of RNA transcripts. Initially, a first-round RT-PCR of the TCR CDR3 employed the HTBI primer set. TCRdb re-called the multiplex PCR reads through MiXCR, storing one row per CDR3 protein. Here the sample spans 600,000 to 800,000 distinct CDR3 sequences, around 40% being singletons. Patients showing uncontrolled infection, other autoimmune disease, pregnancy or lactation were ineligible.

The sequence came from a middle-aged woman with Graves' hyperthyroidism. The sequencing sample was made of blood. The chain joins TRBV20-1 to TRBJ2-5; 9 bases agree with TRBD2. The CDR3: CSTGASGTKTQYF. DNA for the CDR3: TGCAGTACGGGGGCTAGCGGGACCAAGACCCAGTACTTC.